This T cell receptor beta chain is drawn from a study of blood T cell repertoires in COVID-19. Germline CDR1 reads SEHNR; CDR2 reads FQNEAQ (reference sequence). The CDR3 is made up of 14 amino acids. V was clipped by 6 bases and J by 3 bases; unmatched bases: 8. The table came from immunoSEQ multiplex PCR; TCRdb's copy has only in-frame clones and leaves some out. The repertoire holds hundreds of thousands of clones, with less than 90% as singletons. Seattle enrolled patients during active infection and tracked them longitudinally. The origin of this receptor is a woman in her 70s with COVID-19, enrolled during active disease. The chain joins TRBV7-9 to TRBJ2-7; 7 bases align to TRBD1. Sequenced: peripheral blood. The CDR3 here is CASRREGQSYEQYF. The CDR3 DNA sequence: TGTGCCAGCAGGCGCGAGGGACAGAGCTACGAGCAGTACTTC.